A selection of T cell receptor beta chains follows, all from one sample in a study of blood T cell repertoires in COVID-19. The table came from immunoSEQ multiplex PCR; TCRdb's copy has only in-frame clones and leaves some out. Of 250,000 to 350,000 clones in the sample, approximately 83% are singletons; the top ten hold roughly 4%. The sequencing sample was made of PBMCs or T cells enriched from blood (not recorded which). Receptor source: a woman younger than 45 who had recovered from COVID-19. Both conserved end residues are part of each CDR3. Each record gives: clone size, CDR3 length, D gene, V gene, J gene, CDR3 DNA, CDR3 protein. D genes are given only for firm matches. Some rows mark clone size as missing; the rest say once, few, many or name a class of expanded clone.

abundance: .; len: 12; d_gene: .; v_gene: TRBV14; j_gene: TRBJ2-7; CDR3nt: TGTGCCAGTAGGGGGATTGGCTACGAGCAGTACTTC; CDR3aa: CASRGIGYEQYF
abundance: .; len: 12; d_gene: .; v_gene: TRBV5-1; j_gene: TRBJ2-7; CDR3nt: TGCGCCAGCAGCCCCCGAGGCTCCGAGCAGTACTTC; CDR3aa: CASSPRGSEQYF
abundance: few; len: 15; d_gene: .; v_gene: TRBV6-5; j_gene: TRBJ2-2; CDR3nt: TGTGCCAGCAGTTACTCTCGGAGATCGACCGGGGAGCTGTTTTTT; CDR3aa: CASSYSRRSTGELFF
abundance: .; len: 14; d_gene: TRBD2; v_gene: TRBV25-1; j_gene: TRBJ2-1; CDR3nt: TGTGCCAGCAGGGCCCAGCGGGGTTACAATGAGCAGTTCTTC; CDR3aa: CASRAQRGYNEQFF
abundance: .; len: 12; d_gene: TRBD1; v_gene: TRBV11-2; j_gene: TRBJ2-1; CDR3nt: TGTGCCAGCAGCAAGACAGGGAATGAGCAGTTCTTC; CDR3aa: CASSKTGNEQFF
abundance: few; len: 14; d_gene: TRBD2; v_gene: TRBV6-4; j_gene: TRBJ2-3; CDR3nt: TGTGCCAGCAGTGGCGGGGGGGCCACAGATACGCAGTATTTT; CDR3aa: CASSGGGATDTQYF
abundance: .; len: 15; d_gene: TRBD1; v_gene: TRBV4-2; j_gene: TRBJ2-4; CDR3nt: TGTGCCAGCAGCCAGTCACCCACAGGGGAAAACATTCAGTACTTC; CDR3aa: CASSQSPTGENIQYF
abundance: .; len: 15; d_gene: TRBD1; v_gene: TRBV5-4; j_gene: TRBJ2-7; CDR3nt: TGTGCCAGCAGCTTGGCGGGACAGGGGGCGCACGAGCAGTACTTC; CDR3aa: CASSLAGQGAHEQYF
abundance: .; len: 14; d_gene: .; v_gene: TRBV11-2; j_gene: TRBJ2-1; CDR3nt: TGTGCCAGCAGCTTAGAGGGCGTGGAGGATGAGCAGTTCTTC; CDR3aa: CASSLEGVEDEQFF
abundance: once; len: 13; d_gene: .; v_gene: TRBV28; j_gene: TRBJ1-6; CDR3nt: TGTGCCAGCAGTCAGCAGGTTAATTCACCCCTCCACTTT; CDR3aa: CASSQQVNSPLHF
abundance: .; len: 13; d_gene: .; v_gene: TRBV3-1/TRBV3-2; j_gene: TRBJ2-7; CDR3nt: TGTGCCAGCAGCTTGAGGGAACGGGACGAGCAGTACTTC; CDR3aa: CASSLRERDEQYF
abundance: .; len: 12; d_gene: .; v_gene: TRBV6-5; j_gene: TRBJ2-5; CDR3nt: TGTGCCAGCAAACTATCGGGAGAGACCCAGTACTTC; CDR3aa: CASKLSGETQYF
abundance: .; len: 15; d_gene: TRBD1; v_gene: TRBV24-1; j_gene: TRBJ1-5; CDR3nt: TGTGCCACCAGTAACCACAGGGGAAGCAATCAGCCCCAGCATTTT; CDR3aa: CATSNHRGSNQPQHF
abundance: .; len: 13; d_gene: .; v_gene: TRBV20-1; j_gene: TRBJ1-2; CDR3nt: TGCAGTGCTAGTGACCGTAGAGACTATGGCTACACCTTC; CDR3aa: CSASDRRDYGYTF
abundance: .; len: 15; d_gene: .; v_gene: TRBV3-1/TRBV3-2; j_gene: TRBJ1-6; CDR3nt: TGTGCCAGCAGCCAAGATCGGGGTGGTAATTCACCCCTCCACTTT; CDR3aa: CASSQDRGGNSPLHF
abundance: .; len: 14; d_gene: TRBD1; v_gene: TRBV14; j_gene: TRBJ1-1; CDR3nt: TGTGCCAGCGGCTCCGGGGCAGGGGGTCCTGAAGCTTTCTTT; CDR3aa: CASGSGAGGPEAFF
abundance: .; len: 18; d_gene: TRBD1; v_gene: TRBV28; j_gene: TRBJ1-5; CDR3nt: TGTGCCAGCAGTCTAAGCAGGGACAGGGGGTATAGCAATCAGCCCCAGCATTTT; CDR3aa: CASSLSRDRGYSNQPQHF
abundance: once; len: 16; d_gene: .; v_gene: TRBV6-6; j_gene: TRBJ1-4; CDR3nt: TGTGCCAGCAGCGGGGGGTGGGGTGCAACTAATGAAAAACTGTTTTTT; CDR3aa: CASSGGWGATNEKLFF
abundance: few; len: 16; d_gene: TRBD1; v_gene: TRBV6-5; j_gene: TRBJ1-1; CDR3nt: TGTGCCAGCAGTTACGGACAGGGCGGGCGGGGAACTGAAGCTTTCTTT; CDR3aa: CASSYGQGGRGTEAFF
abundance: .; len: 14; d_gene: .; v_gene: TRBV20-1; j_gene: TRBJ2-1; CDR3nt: TGCAGTGCTAGTCCTCCGGGACTGTACAATGAGCAGTTCTTC; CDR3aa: CSASPPGLYNEQFF
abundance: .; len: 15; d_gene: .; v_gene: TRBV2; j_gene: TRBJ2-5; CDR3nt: TGTGCCAGCAGTGCCACCGGGGGAAGTGGGGAGACCCAGTACTTC; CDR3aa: CASSATGGSGETQYF
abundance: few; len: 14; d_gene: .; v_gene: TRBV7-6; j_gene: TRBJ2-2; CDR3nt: TGTGCCAGCAGCGCCTATCTTCACACCGGGGAGCTGTTTTTT; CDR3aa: CASSAYLHTGELFF
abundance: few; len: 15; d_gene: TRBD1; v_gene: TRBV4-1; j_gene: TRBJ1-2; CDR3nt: TGCGCCAGCAGCCAAGATCCCGGACAGGCGAATGGCTACACCTTC; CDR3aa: CASSQDPGQANGYTF
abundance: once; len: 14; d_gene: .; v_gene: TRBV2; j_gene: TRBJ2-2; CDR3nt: TGTGCCAGCACACCTCGCGACAGCTCCGGGGAGCTGTTTTTT; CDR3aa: CASTPRDSSGELFF
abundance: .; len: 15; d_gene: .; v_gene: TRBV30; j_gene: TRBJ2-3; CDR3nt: TGTGCCTGGAGGATTGGCCTTTCAAGGGGAGATACGCAGTATTTT; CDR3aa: CAWRIGLSRGDTQYF
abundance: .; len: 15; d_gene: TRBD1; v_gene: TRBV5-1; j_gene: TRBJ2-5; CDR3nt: TGCGCCAGCAGCTTCGACAGGGGGCGCGGGGAGACCCAGTACTTC; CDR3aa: CASSFDRGRGETQYF
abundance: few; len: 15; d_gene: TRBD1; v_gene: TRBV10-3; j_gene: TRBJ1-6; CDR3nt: TGTGCCATCAGCGCCGGACAGGACTATAATTCACCCCTCCACTTT; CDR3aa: CAISAGQDYNSPLHF
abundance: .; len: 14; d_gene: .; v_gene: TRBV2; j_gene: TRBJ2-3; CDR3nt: TGTGCCAGCAGTCCCTGGGGGCCATCAGATACGCAGTATTTT; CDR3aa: CASSPWGPSDTQYF
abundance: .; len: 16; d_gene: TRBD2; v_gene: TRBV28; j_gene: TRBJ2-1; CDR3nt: TGTGCCAGCAGTCCGACCCGCGGGGGGCAATACAATGAGCAGTTCTTC; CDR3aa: CASSPTRGGQYNEQFF
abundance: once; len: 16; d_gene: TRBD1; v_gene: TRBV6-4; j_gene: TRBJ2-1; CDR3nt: TGTGCCAGCAGTGACTCGGGGACAGGCGGGTTAAATGAGCAGTTCTTC; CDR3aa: CASSDSGTGGLNEQFF
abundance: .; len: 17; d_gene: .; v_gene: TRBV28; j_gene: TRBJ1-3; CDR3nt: TGTGCCAGCAGTCCTTCCGGGAGGCAGAGCTCTGGAAACACCATATATTTT; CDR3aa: CASSPSGRQSSGNTIYF